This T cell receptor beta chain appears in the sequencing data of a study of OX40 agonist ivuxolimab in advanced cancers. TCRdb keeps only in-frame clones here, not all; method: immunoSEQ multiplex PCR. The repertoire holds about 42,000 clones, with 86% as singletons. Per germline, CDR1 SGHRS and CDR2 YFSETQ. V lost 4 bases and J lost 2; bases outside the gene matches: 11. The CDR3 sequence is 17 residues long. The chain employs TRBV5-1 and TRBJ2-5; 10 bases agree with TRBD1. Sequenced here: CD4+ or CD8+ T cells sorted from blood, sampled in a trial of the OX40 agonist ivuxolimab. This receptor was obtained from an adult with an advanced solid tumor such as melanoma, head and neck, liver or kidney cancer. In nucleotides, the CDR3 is TGCGCCAGCAGCATATACTGGACAGGGGGGCCACAAGAGACCCAGTACTTC. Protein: CASSIYWTGGPQETQYF.